This T cell receptor (beta chain) is drawn from a study of blood T cell repertoires in COVID-19. Study context: Acute-phase and convalescent COVID-19 samples originated in the United States, Italy and Spain. T cells, B-cell-depleted T cells, or PBMCs supplied cDNA or gDNA.

This CDR3 spans 14 amino acids. V shed 7 bases and J 6 bases; nucleotides not matched to a gene: 9. Germline CDR1 and CDR2: MDHEN and SYDVKM. Source study methods: From reference gene primer amplification, estimates of nucleated cell counts were derived. Clones were read by immunoSEQ multiplex PCR, and TCRdb kept only the in-frame ones, dropping some. For V, J and clone size, that table is used; D and trimming come from the DNA. The sample lists roughly 140,000 clones, 85% to 90% occurring once. The chain couples TRBV28 to TRBJ1-5; 7 bases agree with TRBD1. The TCR originated in a woman in her fifties or sixties with active COVID-19. Sequencing used peripheral blood. This CDR3 reads CASTKQQGTQPQHF. The CDR3 coding sequence is TGTGCCAGCACCAAGCAACAGGGGACTCAGCCCCAGCATTTT.